These 27 T cell receptor beta chains were all obtained from the same sample, sequenced in a study of blood T cell repertoires in COVID-19. Measured with immunoSEQ multiplex PCR; TCRdb has only the in-frame clones, and not every one. The repertoire holds about 58,000 clones, with 80% to 90% as singletons. Sequencing input: peripheral blood. The receptors stem from a woman in her seventies with active COVID-19.

The chain uses TRBV10-1 and TRBJ2-2, with a tentative D call TRBD2 (5 bases). Germline V CDR1 and CDR2: WNHNN, SYGVQD (reference sequence). V was trimmed by 0 bases and J by 8 bases, leaving 16 bases between them. This CDR3 is built from 16 residues. CDR3: CASSESLAPMTGELFF. The CDR3 region has the DNA TGCGCCAGCAGTGAGTCTCTAGCCCCGATGACGGGGGAGCTGTTTTTT.

This clone was observed a single time. V gene TRBV6-4 combines with J gene TRBJ2-2, with D tentatively TRBD1 (6 bases). Germline V gene lookup returns CDR1 MRHNA and CDR2 SNTAGT. Trimming left V 11 bases short and J 9 bases short, with 28 bases between. The CDR3 extends over 16 amino acids. The CDR3 loop is CASLFPEGVTVRELFF. In DNA form, the CDR3 reads TGTGCCTCGCTTTTCCCCGAGGGGGTTACCGTCAGGGAGCTGTTTTTT.

The table lists this clone with a count of one. The rearrangement joins TRBV6-1 to TRBJ1-3, with a possible D match to TRBD1 (5 bases). The V and J ends lost 2 bases and 0 bases respectively, with 14 bases between them. This CDR3 region has 17 residues. CDR1 is MNHNS, CDR2 SASEGT, per germline. The CDR3 DNA reads as TGTGCCAGCAGTGAAACAATACAGGAGAGCTCTGGAAACACCATATATTTT. Protein: CASSETIQESSGNTIYF.

This chain links TRBV7-8 with TRBJ1-5, with 9 bases matching TRBD1. The V and J ends lost 6 bases and 4 bases, in that order; junction bases with no gene match: 7. The V gene's germline CDR1 is SGHVS and CDR2 FQNEAQ. This CDR3 has 15 amino acids. This CDR3 is CASSSTGGRNQPQHF. The CDR3 DNA is TGTGCCAGCAGTAGTACAGGGGGCCGAAATCAGCCCCAGCATTTT.

The chain has TRBV5-6 and TRBJ1-1, with 7 bases that match TRBD1. This CDR3 comprises 14 residues. The germline V gene has CDR1 SGHDT and CDR2 YYEEEE. V lost 4 bases to trimming and J lost 4 bases; unmatched junction nucleotides: 7. CDR3 in amino acids: CASSPGTVATEAFF. DNA for the CDR3: TGTGCCAGCAGCCCCGGGACAGTGGCCACTGAAGCTTTCTTT.

This chain links TRBV30 with TRBJ2-1, with D perhaps TRBD2 (5 bases). Germline V CDR1 and CDR2: GTSNPN, SVGIG (reference sequence). The CDR3 loop spans 13 amino acids. The V gene lost 8 bases and the J gene lost 1 base, with 12 bases spanning the gap. CDR3 region: CARQADSYNEQFF. CDR3 sequence (DNA): TGTGCCAGACAAGCGGATTCCTACAATGAGCAGTTCTTC.

As for this clone: This CDR3 is missing its conserved last phenylalanine or tryptophan, likely due to a read error. The DNA is omitted, as the CDR3 cannot be located on it reliably, and the CDR3 follows TCRdb's listing. The rearrangement uses TRBV23-1 and TRBJ2-7; the D call of TRBD1 is as the table states it, not checked on the DNA. TRBV23-1 has ORF status, its function being uncertain. The CDR3 is 10 amino acids in total, end residues counted. CDR3: CASSLPGQWG.

The rearrangement uses TRBV6-4 and TRBJ1-1; 7 positions agree with TRBD1. V trimming: 6 bases; J trimming: 4 bases; junction bases outside the gene matches: 8. CDR1 and CDR2 from the germline V gene are MRHNA and SNTAGT. This CDR3 contains 14 residues. The CDR3: CASRDPGQSTEAFF. The CDR3 DNA follows: TGTGCCAGCAGAGACCCGGGACAGTCCACTGAAGCTTTCTTT.

The J gene is TRBJ2-1, the V gene TRBV9, with D maybe TRBD1 (6 bases). V lost 0 bases and J lost 4, with 14 bases in between. The CDR3 extends over 16 amino acids. CDR1 and CDR2 (germline): SGDLS, YYNGEE. The CDR3 DNA reads TGTGCCAGCAGCGTAGAAACGGGACAAGTATACAATGAGCAGTTCTTC. As protein: CASSVETGQVYNEQFF.

This clone was seen just once. The chain is built from TRBV30 and TRBJ2-7; 9 bases map to TRBD1. Germline V gene lookup returns CDR1 GTSNPN and CDR2 SVGIG (reference sequence). The CDR3 contains 14 residues. V shed 5 bases, J shed 5 bases, and the junction held 10 bases outside the gene matches. The CDR3 loop is CAWDPGTGQDEQYF. Written as DNA, the CDR3 is TGTGCCTGGGACCCCGGGACAGGGCAGGACGAGCAGTACTTC.

V and J are TRBV3-1 (or the pseudogene TRBV3-2) and TRBJ2-1; TRBD2 agrees at 10 bases. Per the germline V gene, CDR1 is LGHDT and CDR2 is YNNKEL (reference sequence). Unmatched junction bases numbered 12, after V lost 4 bases and J lost 6 bases. The CDR3 extends over 17 amino acids. The CDR3 DNA is TGTGCCAGCAGCCCCACCCCAAGGACTAGCGGTGGCAATGAGCAGTTCTTC. It encodes CASSPTPRTSGGNEQFF.

This clone appeared a few times. The chain joins TRBV9 to TRBJ1-5; D remains ambiguous. The CDR3 covers 13 residues. With 3 bases removed from V and 0 bases from J, the gap between germline ends came to 4 bases. CDR1 and CDR2 from the germline V gene are SGDLS and YYNGEE. The CDR3 bases are TGTGCCAGCAGCGCCAATAGCAATCAGCCCCAGCATTTT. It encodes CASSANSNQPQHF.

The chain carries TRBV12-3 or TRBV12-4 and TRBJ2-7; D remains unclear. The CDR3 totals 11 residues. V shed 6 bases and J shed 3 bases, with 6 bases lying between them. DNA for the CDR3: TGTGCCAGCAGCCTTTTCTACGAGCAGTACTTC. Protein product: CASSLFYEQYF.

V is TRBV5-6 and J is TRBJ2-5, with D maybe TRBD2 (6 bases). The CDR3 contains 14 residues. Germline V gives CDR1 SGHDT, CDR2 YYEEEE. The ends were cut back, 4 bases at V and 5 bases at J, with 15 bases in the middle. CDR3 sequence (DNA): TGTGCCAGCAGCCCACTAGCCATGGTGGAGACCCAGTACTTC. This codes for CASSPLAMVETQYF. The entire variable domain, with the rest obtained from reference TRBV5-6 and TRBJ2-5, is as follows: DAGVTQSPTHLIKTRGQQVTLRCSPKSGHDTVSWYQQALGQGPQFIFQYYEEEERQRGNFPDRFSGHQFPNYSSELNVNALLLGDSALYLCASSPLAMVETQYFGPGTRLLVL.

This clone was counted a single time. The rearrangement joins TRBV9 to TRBJ2-7, with TRBD1 as a possible D gene (6 bases). The CDR3 loop spans 15 amino acids. CDR1 is SGDLS, CDR2 YYNGEE, per germline. Deletions cut 0 bases from V and 2 bases from J, with 12 bases between. CDR3 region: CASSVGGGGTYEQYF. The CDR3 coding sequence is TGTGCCAGCAGCGTAGGGGGTGGGGGCACCTACGAGCAGTACTTC. The full variable domain, completed using reference TRBV9 and TRBJ2-7, is DSGVTQTPKHLITATGQRVTLRCSPRSGDLSVYWYQQSLDQGLQFLIQYYNGEERAKGNILERFSAQQFPDLHSELNLSSLELGDSALYFCASSVGGGGTYEQYFGPGTRLTVT.

The chain couples TRBV5-1 to TRBJ1-4; D gene uncertain. V dropped 0 bases and J dropped 8 bases, with 11 bases sitting between them. The CDR3 loop spans 14 amino acids. Per the germline V gene, CDR1 is SGHRS and CDR2 is YFSETQ. CDR3: CASSLDSSQEKLFF. The CDR3 coding sequence is TGCGCCAGCAGCTTGGATTCGTCTCAGGAAAAACTGTTTTTT.

The chain carries TRBV4-1 and TRBJ2-3, with 9 bases fitting TRBD2. This CDR3 comprises 17 residues. From germline, CDR1 is MGHRA and CDR2 YSYEKL. V gave up 1 base and J gave up 5 bases; unmatched junction bases: 10. CDR3 amino acids: CASSQVFAGGIEDTQYF. CDR3 nucleotides: TGCGCCAGCAGCCAAGTTTTTGCGGGAGGGATTGAAGATACGCAGTATTTT.

The chain carries TRBV10-3 and TRBJ2-7; TRBD2 matches at 7 bases. Germline values: CDR1 ENHRY, CDR2 SYGVKD. This CDR3 is built from 15 residues. V was clipped by 3 bases and J by 3 bases; unmatched bases: 8. The CDR3 protein is CAISDSQASGYEQYF. Here the CDR3 DNA reads TGTGCCATCAGTGATTCACAGGCTAGCGGCTACGAGCAGTACTTC.

This sequence joins TRBV19 and TRBJ1-3, with a weak D call TRBD1 (6 bases). This CDR3 has 15 residues. Deletions cut 4 bases from V and 4 bases from J, with 14 bases between. Looked up from germline, CDR1 is LNHDA and CDR2 is SQIVND (reference sequence). The CDR3: CASSTSGEEGNTIYF. The CDR3 bases are TGTGCCAGTAGTACCTCAGGGGAAGAAGGAAACACCATATATTTT.

A single count supports this clone. The V and J genes are TRBV27 and TRBJ1-1; D is undetermined. Trimming left V 6 bases short and J 4 bases short, with 12 bases between. The CDR3 runs to 13 residues. Germline assignment: CDR1 MNHEY and CDR2 SMNVEV (reference sequence). The CDR3 protein is CASSNPPGTEAFF. The CDR3 region has the DNA TGTGCCAGCAGCAACCCCCCGGGCACTGAAGCTTTCTTT.

The genes are TRBV15 and TRBJ2-1; 9 bases are a match to TRBD1. Looked up from germline, CDR1 is LNHNV and CDR2 is YYDKDF (reference sequence). The V gene end was trimmed by 4 bases and the J gene end by 7 bases; junction bases not matched to a gene: 5. There are 14 residues in the CDR3. The CDR3 region is CATSNPGTGNEQFF. The CDR3 DNA reads as TGTGCCACCAGCAATCCCGGGACAGGGAATGAGCAGTTCTTC.

This chain connects TRBV28 to TRBJ2-1; D remains unclear. This CDR3 spans 13 amino acids. CDR1 is MDHEN, CDR2 SYDVKM, per germline. Between the trimmed V and J ends, which lost 6 bases and 6 bases, there was a span of 12 bases. The DNA for the CDR3 is TGTGCCAGCAGCCCCCCTTTGTCCAATGAGCAGTTCTTC. Protein product: CASSPPLSNEQFF.

This clone was detected once. The rearrangement links TRBV2 to TRBJ2-2; D is unresolved. V was pared by 3 bases and J by 4 bases, with 9 bases between. The length of the CDR3 is 14 residues. Germline V CDR1 and CDR2: SNHLY, FYNNEI. CDR3 sequence (DNA): TGTGCCAGCAGTGAGGTATCGGGCACCGGGGAGCTGTTTTTT. This translates into CASSEVSGTGELFF.

The chain couples TRBV2 to TRBJ2-5, with TRBD2 as a possible D gene (5 bases). The germline V gene has CDR1 SNHLY and CDR2 FYNNEI. CDR3 length: 13 residues. V was clipped by 7 bases and J by 0 bases, with 9 bases between them. Written as DNA, the CDR3 is TGTGCCAGCACCATGGACTACCAAGAGACCCAGTACTTC. Amino acid sequence: CASTMDYQETQYF.

The gene calls are TRBV15 and TRBJ2-1, with 9 bases that match TRBD2. With V trimmed by 8 bases and J by 7 bases, 6 bases remained unmatched. CDR3 length equals 13 residues. From germline, CDR1 is LNHNV and CDR2 YYDKDF (reference sequence). The CDR3 loop is CATSSGVKNEQFF. The CDR3 DNA is TGTGCCACCTCTAGCGGGGTCAAGAATGAGCAGTTCTTC.

This clone was recorded once. The V and J genes are TRBV7-2 and TRBJ2-5; TRBD2 agrees at 10 bases. The CDR3 totals 15 residues. Per the germline V gene, CDR1 is SGHTA and CDR2 is FQGNSA. Trimming took 3 bases from V and 4 from J; bases not matched to a gene: 5. CDR3 loop: CASSFSLAGLETQYF. The CDR3 nucleotides read TGTGCCAGCAGCTTTTCACTAGCGGGATTAGAGACCCAGTACTTC.

The V and J genes are TRBV19 and TRBJ2-7; no reliable D call. Trimming stripped 2 bases from V and 2 bases from J, with 13 bases between. CDR1 and CDR2 (germline): LNHDA, SQIVND (reference sequence). The CDR3 sequence is 15 residues long. The DNA of the CDR3 is TGTGCCAGTAGTATAACGGCAGGAACCACCTACGAGCAGTACTTC. This translates into CASSITAGTTYEQYF.